This is a list of T cell receptor beta chains from one sample in a study of shared clonotypes between healthy human individuals. Produced via immunoSEQ multiplex PCR; TCRdb's table is partial and in-frame only. The sample carries a few million clones, approximately 93% recorded once. Sequencing used naive CD4+ T cells from PBMCs. All receptors derive from a man younger than 35 in good health. Some clones in this sample may be carry-over from other donors' samples. Each CDR3 is given with its conserved first and last residue. D genes are given only for firm matches. Some rows mark clone size as missing; the rest say once, few, many or name a class of expanded clone.

>NA|TRBV7-9|13|TRBJ2-5|NA
CASSLVRMETQYF
TGTGCCAGCAGCTTAGTCCGGATGGAGACCCAGTACTTC
>NA|TRBV5-1|15|TRBJ2-7|NA
CASSLDLTSSYEQYF
TGCGCCAGCAGCTTGGATCTGACGAGCTCCTACGAGCAGTACTTC
>NA|TRBV7-2|14|TRBJ1-2|NA
CASSSAAVYYGYTF
TGTGCCAGCAGCTCGGCGGCGGTGTACTATGGCTACACCTTC
>NA|TRBV28|15|TRBJ2-3|TRBD2
CASSWGTSGGDTQYF
TGTGCCAGCAGTTGGGGGACTTCGGGAGGAGATACGCAGTATTTT
>once|TRBV7-6|14|TRBJ1-3|NA
CASTPSTSGNTIYF
TGTGCCAGCACCCCCTCCACCTCTGGAAACACCATATATTTT
>NA|TRBV28|16|TRBJ2-1|TRBD1
CASSDSGTGPYNEQFF
TGTGCCAGCAGTGACTCCGGGACAGGGCCCTACAATGAGCAGTTCTTC
>NA|TRBV19|17|TRBJ2-7|NA
CASSARGGQFSSYEQYF
TGTGCCAGTAGTGCCAGAGGTGGACAGTTCAGCTCCTACGAGCAGTACTTC
>NA|TRBV5-1|17|TRBJ1-1|TRBD1
CASSPTSGDRGNTEAFF
TGCGCCAGCAGCCCGACCTCGGGGGACAGGGGGAACACTGAAGCTTTCTTT
>NA|TRBV14|13|TRBJ2-7|NA
CASSQVVGDRGYF
TGTGCCAGCAGCCAAGTCGTCGGGGACCGGGGGTACTTC
>NA|TRBV28|16|TRBJ1-3|TRBD1
CASTEQGVYSGNTIYF
TGTGCCAGCACCGAACAGGGGGTGTACTCTGGAAACACCATATATTTT
>NA|TRBV30|14|TRBJ1-3|NA
CAWSPRGSGNTIYF
TGTGCCTGGAGTCCCCGGGGGTCTGGAAACACCATATATTTT
>NA|TRBV9|15|TRBJ2-1|TRBD1
CASSVGTGGYNEQFF
TGTGCCAGCAGCGTAGGGACAGGGGGGTACAATGAGCAGTTCTTC
>NA|TRBV18|15|TRBJ2-1|NA
CASSPSQSKANEQFF
TGTGCCAGCTCACCATCACAGTCAAAGGCCAATGAGCAGTTCTTC
>NA|TRBV28|15|TRBJ1-1|TRBD1
CASSPRDRGVTEAFF
TGTGCCAGCAGTCCGCGGGACAGGGGAGTTACTGAAGCTTTCTTT
>NA|TRBV28|16|TRBJ2-5|NA
CASSLPSAGPVETQYF
TGTGCCAGCAGTCTACCCTCAGCAGGTCCGGTAGAGACCCAGTACTTC
>NA|TRBV28|15|TRBJ2-6|NA
CASSLGGSGANVLTF
TGTGCCAGCAGTTTAGGGGGTAGTGGGGCCAACGTCCTGACTTTC
>NA|TRBV11-3|13|TRBJ2-1|NA
CASSFLADNEQFF
TGTGCCAGCAGCTTTTTAGCGGACAATGAGCAGTTCTTC
>NA|TRBV6-4|19|TRBJ2-6|NA
CASSDSSGRGVSGANVLTF
TGTGCCAGCAGTGACTCGAGTGGCAGGGGGGTATCTGGGGCCAACGTCCTGACTTTC
>few|TRBV28|14|TRBJ1-1|NA
CASILRGMNTEAFF
TGTGCCAGCATCCTCCGGGGCATGAACACTGAAGCTTTCTTT
>NA|TRBV5-1|14|TRBJ2-3|NA
CASSNKTSTDTQYF
TGCGCCAGCAGCAATAAGACCAGCACAGATACGCAGTATTTT
>NA|TRBV28|16|TRBJ1-5|NA
CASSLGGTQSNQPQHF
TGTGCCAGCAGTTTAGGCGGGACGCAAAGCAATCAGCCCCAGCATTTT
>NA|TRBV7-2|17|TRBJ2-3|TRBD1
CASSLNGRGLGTDTQYF
TGTGCCAGCAGCTTAAACGGCAGGGGGCTTGGCACAGATACGCAGTATTTT
>NA|TRBV5-1|14|TRBJ2-3|NA
CASRWQISTDTQYF
TGCGCCAGCAGGTGGCAGATTAGCACAGATACGCAGTATTTT
>NA|TRBV11-2|14|TRBJ2-1|NA
CASSLGGLLGLQFF
TGTGCCAGCAGCTTAGGTGGGCTCCTCGGTCTTCAGTTCTTC
>NA|TRBV28|13|TRBJ2-1|NA
CATWRHSYNEQFF
TGTGCCACCTGGAGGCATAGCTACAATGAGCAGTTCTTC
>NA|TRBV7-9|16|TRBJ2-2|TRBD2
CASSLGLVTNTGELFF
TGTGCCAGCAGCCTCGGACTAGTAACGAACACCGGGGAGCTGTTTTTT
>once|TRBV4-3|18|TRBJ2-3|TRBD2
CASSLTRGLAGGGDTQYF
TGCGCCAGCAGCCTTACCCGTGGACTAGCGGGAGGGGGGGATACGCAGTATTTT
>NA|TRBV30|11|TRBJ1-1|TRBD1
CVGQGGAEAFF
TGTGTGGGACAGGGGGGTGCTGAAGCTTTCTTT
>NA|TRBV7-3|15|TRBJ1-1|NA
CASSRENRVFTEAFF
TGTGCCAGCAGCCGTGAGAACAGGGTTTTCACTGAAGCTTTCTTT
>NA|TRBV5-8|15|TRBJ2-7|NA
CASWSFVGGATEQYF
TGTGCCAGCTGGTCCTTCGTGGGGGGGGCGACCGAGCAGTACTTC
>NA|TRBV10-3|13|TRBJ1-2|NA
CAIREEANYGYTF
TGTGCCATCAGAGAGGAGGCTAACTATGGCTACACCTTC
>NA|TRBV7-3|15|TRBJ1-2|NA
CASRGGGQGPYGYTF
TGTGCCAGCAGAGGCGGTGGGCAGGGCCCCTATGGCTACACCTTC
>NA|TRBV2|14|TRBJ2-2|NA
CASSELVNTGELFF
TGTGCCAGCAGTGAACTTGTGAACACCGGGGAGCTGTTTTTT
>NA|TRBV27|12|TRBJ2-3|NA
CASSADTDTQYF
TGTGCCAGCAGTGCCGACACAGATACGCAGTATTTT
>NA|TRBV7-8|17|TRBJ2-7|NA
CASSLARTGSGSYEQYF
TGTGCCAGCAGCTTAGCCCGGACGGGTTCCGGCAGTTACGAGCAGTACTTC
>once|TRBV6-5|14|TRBJ2-2|NA
CASSYSENTGELFF
TGTGCCAGCAGTTACTCGGAGAACACCGGGGAGCTGTTTTTT
>NA|TRBV7-6|16|TRBJ2-1|TRBD2
CASSLVPAGGHNEQFF
TGTGCCAGCAGCTTAGTCCCCGCGGGAGGTCACAATGAGCAGTTCTTC
>NA|TRBV28|14|TRBJ1-2|NA
CASSFKPPRGGYTF
TGTGCCAGCAGTTTCAAACCACCGAGGGGTGGCTACACCTTC
>NA|TRBV28|15|TRBJ2-4|NA
CASSLGSLAKNIQYF
TGTGCCAGCAGCCTTGGCTCCCTGGCCAAAAACATTCAGTACTTC